A single count supports the clone carrying this T cell receptor (beta chain). Antigen: not known. TCRdb's table, derived via immunoSEQ multiplex PCR, lists solely in-frame clones and lacks some. The data contain more than 140,000 clones, about 89% of them singletons. This entry comes from a study of cytomegalovirus exposure and HLA in healthy donors. Whole-study findings and limits: The investigators catalogued under 200 TCR beta chains as cytomegalovirus-associated. Subsequent analysis found a tendency for first-cohort TCR clusters to co-occur within the 120 or so validation repertoires.

The source of this sequence is a woman aged 18-29 years in good health and CMV-seropositive. The sequenced material came from PBMCs.

CDR3 loop: CASTRTSGSNNEQFF. CDR3 in DNA: TGTGCCAGCACGAGGACTAGCGGGAGTAACAATGAGCAGTTCTTC. The chain carries TRBV9 and TRBJ2-1, with 13 bases matching TRBD2. In germline, CDR1 is SGDLS, CDR2 YYNGEE. This CDR3 has 15 amino acids. V lost 6 bases and J lost 5; bases outside the gene matches: 5.